Sequencing of this TCR beta chain was carried out in a study of CD8+CD57+ T cells in acquired aplastic anemia. Study-level background: The average for DNA from sorted CD4+ and CD8+ cells was about 2.9 ug.

Genomic DNA was employed as the template in profiling TCR beta VDJ and CDR3. TCRdb used MiXCR to reprocess the reads, holding one entry per CDR3 protein. The sample lists 250,000 or so distinct CDR3 sequences; around 46% were seen once. Points on this clonotype: Its antigen is currently unknown. At one end, the junction sequence differs from germline, possibly due to a read error.

CDR3 length equals 15 residues. CDR1 is SGHRS, CDR2 YFSETQ, per germline. Sequenced patients had shown CD8+CD57+ cell expansion by flow cytometry. Regarding the study as a whole: Significance was not reached for CD8+ Simpson's diversity between patients and controls.

This chain joins TRBV5-1 and TRBJ1-2; no clear D gene. Source material: sorted CD4+, CD8+, or CD8+CD57+ T cells (not recorded which) from PBMCs. The TCR sequence derives from a human donor with aplastic anemia. The CDR3 is CASSQDWSVFYGYTF. As DNA, the CDR3 is TGTGCCAGCAGCCAAGACTGGTCGGTGTTCTATGGCTACACCTTC.